Listed here are 31 T cell receptor beta chains from one sample, sequenced in a study of blood T cell repertoires in COVID-19. The table came from immunoSEQ multiplex PCR; TCRdb's copy has only in-frame clones and leaves some out. Among some 240,000 clones listed, 70% to 90% were seen once. Sequenced material: PBMCs or T cells enriched from blood (not recorded which). Every receptor here comes from a woman aged 50 to 60 who had been exposed to COVID-19.

CDR3 coding DNA: TGTGCCAGCAGCCAACCAGGAGGCTCACCCCTCCACTTT. Protein sequence: CASSQPGGSPLHF. This sequence joins TRBV14 and TRBJ1-6; no reliable D call. The V gene lost 2 bases and the J gene lost 10 bases, with 9 bases spanning the gap. Germline V gene data show CDR1 as SGHDN and CDR2 as FVKESK. CDR3 size: 13 residues.

V and J are TRBV6-2 or TRBV6-3 and TRBJ1-2; 11 nucleotides align to TRBD1. Germline lookup yields CDR1 MNHEY and CDR2 SVGEGT. The CDR3 contains 15 residues. With V trimmed by 4 bases and J by 7 bases, 8 bases remained unmatched. The CDR3 DNA sequence: TGTGCCAGCAGTTCACCGGGACAGGGGGAACTTGGCTACACCTTC. This codes for CASSSPGQGELGYTF.

The rearrangement uses TRBV3-1 (or the pseudogene TRBV3-2) and TRBJ2-7, with D possibly TRBD1 on 5 matching bases. V was trimmed by 1 base and J by 4 bases, leaving 8 bases between them. CDR1 LGHDT and CDR2 YNNKEL come from the germline V gene (reference sequence). The CDR3 spans 13 residues. Written as DNA, the CDR3 is TGTGCCAGCAGCCAAGGACAGAAGTACGAGCAGTACTTC. It translates to CASSQGQKYEQYF.

J is TRBJ1-1 and V is TRBV5-1; weak D call: TRBD1 (5 bases). Trimming took 0 bases from V and 2 from J, leaving 11 bases between them. The CDR3 has 15 residues. In germline, CDR1 is SGHRS, CDR2 YFSETQ. The CDR3 spells CASSLGGSFNTEAFF. CDR3 in DNA: TGCGCCAGCAGCTTGGGGGGCAGCTTTAACACTGAAGCTTTCTTT.

The rearrangement joins TRBV27 to TRBJ2-7, with D maybe TRBD2 (6 bases). The V gene's germline CDR1 is MNHEY and CDR2 SMNVEV (reference sequence). The germline V and J ends were trimmed by 6 bases and 6 bases, with 21 bases remaining between them. The CDR3 length is 15 residues. CDR3 sequence: CASSPWVGGGGEQYF. In DNA form, the CDR3 reads TGTGCCAGCAGCCCCTGGGTGGGGGGAGGCGGCGAGCAGTACTTC.

This clone showed up just a few times. This chain uses TRBV6-5 with TRBJ2-6; a weak D match, TRBD2 (6 bases). Trimming removed 6 bases from V and 4 bases from J, with 13 bases in between. The CDR3 sequence is 15 residues long. Germline assignment: CDR1 MNHEY and CDR2 SVGAGI. Here the CDR3 reads CASRRDGPGANVLTF. CDR3 coding DNA: TGTGCCAGCAGGCGGGACGGCCCGGGGGCCAACGTCCTGACTTTC.

This clone was detected only once. The CDR3, as DNA: TGTGCCAGCAGCGTAAAAGAGGTCGGGCAAGAGACCCAGTACTTC. It yields the protein CASSVKEVGQETQYF. The V call is TRBV9, the J call TRBJ2-5; D gene uncertain. With 1 base removed from V and 2 bases from J, the gap between germline ends came to 12 bases. In germline, CDR1 is SGDLS, CDR2 YYNGEE. The CDR3 consists of 15 residues.

The chain combines TRBV15 with TRBJ2-3, with TRBD2 matching 10 bases. The CDR3 is 17 residues long. Per germline, CDR1 LNHNV and CDR2 YYDKDF (reference sequence). Trimming removed 3 bases from V and 5 bases from J; junction bases left unmatched: 11. For the CDR3, the DNA is TGTGCCACCAGCAGCGGAGGGGAGCGGGGGGGAGGAGATACGCAGTATTTT. Translating it yields CATSSGGERGGGDTQYF.

The chain joins TRBV19 to TRBJ1-5, with no clear D. The V end lost 6 bases, the J end lost 5 bases, and 17 bases lay between the germline ends. CDR3 size: 15 residues. CDR1 and CDR2 from the germline V gene are LNHDA and SQIVND (reference sequence). As DNA, the CDR3 is TGTGCCAGTAGCAACGTTCGGCGGTGGGATCAGCCCCAGCATTTT. Translation gives CASSNVRRWDQPQHF.

For this clone: The junction does not match germline at one end; this may be a read error. Other DNA variants within this sample encode the same CDR3. The chain has TRBV5-1 and TRBJ2-1; TRBD2 aligns across 10 bases. The CDR3 totals 18 residues. Germline lookup yields CDR1 SGHRS and CDR2 YFSETQ. The CDR3 is CASSLVSSGGASGNEQFF. The CDR3 DNA reads TGCGCCAGCAGCTTGGTGTCGAGCGGGGGGGCCTCGGGCAATGAGCAATTCTTC.

The chain has TRBV19 and TRBJ2-4; D ambiguous. Germline V gives CDR1 LNHDA, CDR2 SQIVND (reference sequence). Trimming removed 5 bases at V and 0 bases at J, with 8 bases between. CDR3 length: 14 amino acids. CDR3 amino acids: CASSPQVAKNIQYF. The CDR3 region has the DNA TGTGCCAGTAGTCCTCAGGTAGCCAAAAACATTCAGTACTTC.

A single count supports this clone. V and J are TRBV15 and TRBJ2-2; weak D call: TRBD1 (6 bases). The CDR3 length is 12 residues. CDR1 LNHNV and CDR2 YYDKDF come from the germline V gene (reference sequence). V was clipped by 8 bases and J by 6 bases, with 10 bases between them. The CDR3 here is CATQGLSGELFF. CDR3 DNA: TGTGCCACCCAGGGGCTGTCCGGGGAGCTGTTTTTT.

The rearrangement joins TRBV5-1 to TRBJ1-3, with unresolved D. The germline V and J ends were trimmed by 4 bases and 1 base, with 12 bases remaining between them. The CDR3 runs to 15 residues. Germline-derived CDR1 and CDR2 are SGHRS and YFSETQ. The CDR3 is CASSPYSWSGNTIYF. The CDR3, as DNA: TGCGCCAGCAGCCCCTACAGTTGGTCTGGAAACACCATATATTTT.

This sequence joins TRBV13 and TRBJ2-3; D unresolved. The V gene's germline CDR1 is PRHDT and CDR2 FYEKMQ (reference sequence). This CDR3 contains 15 residues. Trimming took off 0 bases at V and 1 base at J, with 8 bases between the two ends. This chain's CDR3 is CASSLGPSRTDTQYF. The CDR3 nucleotides are TGTGCCAGCAGCTTAGGTCCCTCCCGCACAGATACGCAGTATTTT.

V and J are TRBV4-3 and TRBJ2-3; possible D gene TRBD2, 6 bases. Germline assignment: CDR1 LGHNA and CDR2 YSLEER. The CDR3 is 16 amino acids. V lost 0 bases and J 0 bases, leaving 10 bases between the germline ends. The CDR3 reads CASSQDGGTSTDTQYF. The CDR3, as DNA: TGCGCCAGCAGCCAAGATGGGGGGACCAGCACAGATACGCAGTATTTT.

The J gene is TRBJ2-2, the V gene TRBV30, with TRBD2 identical over 9 bases. CDR1 is GTSNPN, CDR2 SVGIG, per germline (reference sequence). The CDR3 has 16 amino acids. The J segment lost 1 base and the V segment lost 0 bases, leaving 3 bases of the junction unmatched. The CDR3 nucleotides read TGTGCCTGGAGTGTAAGAGCGGGGGGGAACACCGGGGAGCTGTTTTTT. This codes for CAWSVRAGGNTGELFF.

The rearrangement uses TRBV3-1 (or the pseudogene TRBV3-2) and TRBJ2-7; D remains unclear. Trimming removed 4 bases at V and 2 bases at J, with 18 bases between. Per germline, CDR1 LGHDT and CDR2 YNNKEL (reference sequence). CDR3 length equals 16 residues. The CDR3 region has the DNA TGTGCCAGCAGCCTGGGCCCGATCGCCCGGACCTACGAGCAGTACTTC. Translating gives CASSLGPIARTYEQYF.

This sequence joins TRBV7-9 and TRBJ1-2; D possibly corresponds to TRBD1 (6 bases). This CDR3 is built from 16 residues. The V end lost 2 bases, the J end lost 8 bases, and 21 bases lay between the germline ends. Per germline, CDR1 SEHNR and CDR2 FQNEAQ (reference sequence). The DNA for the CDR3 is TGTGCCAGCAGCTTAAGCGGTCACGCAGGGGTCGAGGGCTACACCTTC. This sequence encodes CASSLSGHAGVEGYTF. Full variable domain (remainder filled in from reference TRBV7-9 and TRBJ1-2): DTGVSQNPRHKITKRGQNVTFRCDPISEHNRLYWYRQTLGQGPEFLTYFQNEAQLEKSRLLSDRFSAERPKGSFSTLEIQRTEQGDSAMYLCASSLSGHAGVEGYTFGSGTRLTVV.

This clone was picked up a small number of times. This rearrangement joins TRBV6-5 to TRBJ1-1, with D perhaps matching TRBD1 (6 bases). The CDR3 is 12 amino acids. The V gene lost 4 bases and the J gene lost 6 bases, with 9 bases spanning the gap. CDR1 MNHEY and CDR2 SVGAGI come from the germline V gene. The DNA of the CDR3 is TGTGCCAGCAGTTGGGGGGGCCCTGAAGCTTTCTTT. Its translation: CASSWGGPEAFF.

The J gene is TRBJ2-1, the V gene TRBV23-1; D perhaps matches TRBD2 (6 bases). TRBV23-1 carries the ORF label, with uncertain function. This CDR3 is 19 amino acids long. The V end was cut by 5 bases, the J end by 0 bases, with 23 bases between. The CDR3 reads CASSFEGPCRGSSYNEQFF. CDR3 nucleotides: TGCGCCAGCAGTTTCGAGGGCCCCTGTCGGGGGAGCTCCTACAATGAGCAGTTCTTC.

This clone turned up a few times. This chain links TRBV7-9 with TRBJ2-3, with 7 bases lining up with TRBD2. CDR3 length equals 16 residues. CDR1 is SEHNR and CDR2 is FQNEAQ in the germline V gene (reference sequence). Trimming removed 4 bases from V and 4 bases from J; junction bases left unmatched: 11. The chain's CDR3 is CASSSDSGYSPDTQYF. CDR3 sequence (DNA): TGTGCCAGCAGCTCTGATAGCGGGTACAGCCCAGATACGCAGTATTTT.

The chain joins TRBV3-1 (or the pseudogene TRBV3-2) to TRBJ1-1; no definite D call. Trimming stripped 3 bases from V and 4 bases from J, with 15 bases between. This CDR3 has 15 amino acids. Germline CDR1 is LGHDT and CDR2 is YNNKEL (reference sequence). CDR3: CASSHRRVWVTEAFF. CDR3 coding DNA: TGTGCCAGCAGCCACCGGCGGGTCTGGGTCACTGAAGCTTTCTTT.

In its sample, this clone was seen once. This chain connects TRBV6-4 to TRBJ2-7, with D possibly matching TRBD2 (6 bases). Germline assignment: CDR1 MRHNA and CDR2 SNTAGT. The ends were cut back, 5 bases at V and 7 bases at J, with 15 bases in the middle. This CDR3 comprises 13 residues. For the CDR3, the DNA is TGTGCCAGCAGTTCGGACGGGACTGGGGAGCAGTACTTC. As protein: CASSSDGTGEQYF.

This sequence joins TRBV7-8 and TRBJ2-5; possibly TRBD1 for D (6 bases). The V gene's germline CDR1 is SGHVS and CDR2 FQNEAQ. V lost 2 bases to trimming and J lost 4 bases, with 11 bases between them. This CDR3 is built from 14 residues. The CDR3 DNA reads TGTGCCAGCAGCTTAAGGGCCAGGGGAGAGACCCAGTACTTC. It codes for CASSLRARGETQYF.

The chain has TRBV7-3 and TRBJ2-7, with 8 bases lining up with TRBD1. The V segment lost 5 bases and the J segment 6 bases; nucleotides outside the gene matches: 9. CDR3 length: 14 residues. Germline CDR1 reads SGHTA; CDR2 reads FQGTGA. The chain's CDR3 is CASSPTGTGSEQYF. The CDR3 nucleotides are TGTGCCAGCAGCCCAACCGGGACAGGCTCCGAGCAGTACTTC.

The chain couples TRBV9 to TRBJ2-2; TRBD1 might be the D (5 bases). The CDR3 is 16 residues long. Trimming cost V 0 bases and J 0 bases, with 9 bases left between them. CDR1 and CDR2 (germline): SGDLS, YYNGEE. This CDR3 reads CASSVGAGPNTGELFF. CDR3 bases: TGTGCCAGCAGCGTAGGTGCAGGGCCGAACACCGGGGAGCTGTTTTTT.

This chain connects TRBV5-6 to TRBJ2-2, with D possibly matching TRBD1 (5 bases). The CDR3 loop spans 16 amino acids. Germline-derived CDR1 and CDR2 are SGHDT and YYEEEE. V lost 3 bases to trimming and J lost 4 bases, with 16 bases between them. CDR3 DNA sequence: TGTGCCAGCAGCTCGCTCAGGATCCAGGGCACCGGGGAGCTGTTTTTT. It codes for CASSSLRIQGTGELFF.

To note about this clone: Additional DNA sequences in this sample encode the identical CDR3. This chain links TRBV5-1 with TRBJ1-1; D gene unclear. The V and J ends lost 1 base and 3 bases respectively, with 7 bases between them. Germline V gives CDR1 SGHRS, CDR2 YFSETQ. The CDR3 extends over 13 amino acids. CDR3 protein: CASSLYGDTEAFF. CDR3 DNA sequence: TGCGCCAGCAGCTTGTACGGGGACACTGAAGCTTTCTTT.

The V call is TRBV20-1, the J call TRBJ1-2, with D perhaps TRBD1 (5 bases). CDR1 is DFQATT and CDR2 is SNEGSKA in the germline V gene (reference sequence). The CDR3 totals 13 residues. V lost 3 bases to trimming and J lost 8 bases, with 16 bases between them. CDR3 DNA: TGCAGTGCTAGTGGGGCCAGGAACCGCGGCTACACCTTC. Translating it yields CSASGARNRGYTF.

The V call is TRBV4-1, the J call TRBJ1-4; TRBD1 aligns across 9 bases. V shed 7 bases and J 0 bases; nucleotides not matched to a gene: 15. Germline loops: CDR1 MGHRA, CDR2 YSYEKL. CDR3 length: 19 amino acids. For the CDR3, the DNA is TGCGCCAGCACCTTGACCCCACAGGGGGCCAGTACAACTAATGAAAAACTGTTTTTT. It is translated as CASTLTPQGASTTNEKLFF.

In its sample, this clone was seen once. The chain carries TRBV24-1 and TRBJ2-7; TRBD1 aligns across 7 bases. J lost 13 bases, V lost 3 bases, and 8 bases had no gene match. CDR1 KGHDR and CDR2 SFDVKD come from the germline V gene. The CDR3 length is 12 residues. The CDR3 sequence: CATSDDTGARYF. CDR3 nucleotides: TGTGCCACCAGTGATGACACAGGGGCTCGTTACTTC.